This TCR beta chain was documented in a study of blood T cell repertoires in COVID-19. The overall study: Sites across the United States, Italy and Spain contributed samples from acute and convalescent COVID-19. Sources were T cells, B-cell-depleted T cells, or PBMCs; the material itself was cDNA or gDNA.

Germline V CDR1 and CDR2: SGHRS, YFSETQ. Between the trimmed V and J ends, which lost 5 bases and 3 bases, there was a span of 14 bases. The CDR3 has 14 residues. Seattle's enrolled individuals joined amid active infection and were then monitored longitudinally. Sequencing was performed with immunoSEQ multiplex PCR; in TCRdb, only in-frame clones are kept and a portion is missing. Of around 210,000 clones in the sample, around four fifths were seen once. This sequence originates from a man in his 60s with COVID-19, enrolled during active disease. Sequenced sample: peripheral blood. The chain carries TRBV5-1 and TRBJ1-1; D ambiguous. The CDR3 here is CASRTDYPDTEAFF. In DNA, the CDR3 is TGCGCCAGCAGAACAGATTATCCGGACACTGAAGCTTTCTTT.